This T cell receptor (beta chain) was sequenced during a study of CD8 T cells in ankylosing spondylitis. Library preparation for TCR beta used quantitative 5'-RACE with molecular barcodes. Each CDR3 protein is one row after TCRdb ran MiXCR on the 5' RACE reads. In the table there are 250,000 to 350,000 distinct CDR3 sequences, 15% to 20% of which are singletons. Regarding the study as a whole: Some motif variants had been reported before (in reactive arthritis synovial fluid and blood). Eight or nine highly homologous variants formed a TCR beta motif that appeared characteristic of ankylosing spondylitis blood. Disease-linked clones bore a CD8+ phenotype and were relatively rare in peripheral blood.

This clonotype was counted at least ten times. What it recognizes is unknown. Germline V lookup: CDR1 MDHEN, CDR2 SYDVKM. The junction had 6 bases not matched to a gene; V was cut back by 7 bases and J by 7 bases. This CDR3 comprises 14 residues. The gene calls are TRBV28 and TRBJ2-1, with 11 bases identical to TRBD1. The sample was blood, either unsorted or a sorted T cell fraction (not recorded which). The source is a male donor with ankylosing spondylitis or in good health (not recorded which). The CDR3, as DNA: TGTGCCAGCACCCGGACAGGGGGCTTAAATGAGCAGTTCTTC. Protein sequence: CASTRTGGLNEQFF. Complete variable domain (other parts from reference TRBV28 and TRBJ2-1): DVKVTQSSRYLVKRTGEKVFLECVQDMDHENMFWYRQDPGLGLRLIYFSYDVKMKEKGDIPEGYSVSREKKERFSLILESASTNQTSMYLCASTRTGGLNEQFFGPGTRLTVL.